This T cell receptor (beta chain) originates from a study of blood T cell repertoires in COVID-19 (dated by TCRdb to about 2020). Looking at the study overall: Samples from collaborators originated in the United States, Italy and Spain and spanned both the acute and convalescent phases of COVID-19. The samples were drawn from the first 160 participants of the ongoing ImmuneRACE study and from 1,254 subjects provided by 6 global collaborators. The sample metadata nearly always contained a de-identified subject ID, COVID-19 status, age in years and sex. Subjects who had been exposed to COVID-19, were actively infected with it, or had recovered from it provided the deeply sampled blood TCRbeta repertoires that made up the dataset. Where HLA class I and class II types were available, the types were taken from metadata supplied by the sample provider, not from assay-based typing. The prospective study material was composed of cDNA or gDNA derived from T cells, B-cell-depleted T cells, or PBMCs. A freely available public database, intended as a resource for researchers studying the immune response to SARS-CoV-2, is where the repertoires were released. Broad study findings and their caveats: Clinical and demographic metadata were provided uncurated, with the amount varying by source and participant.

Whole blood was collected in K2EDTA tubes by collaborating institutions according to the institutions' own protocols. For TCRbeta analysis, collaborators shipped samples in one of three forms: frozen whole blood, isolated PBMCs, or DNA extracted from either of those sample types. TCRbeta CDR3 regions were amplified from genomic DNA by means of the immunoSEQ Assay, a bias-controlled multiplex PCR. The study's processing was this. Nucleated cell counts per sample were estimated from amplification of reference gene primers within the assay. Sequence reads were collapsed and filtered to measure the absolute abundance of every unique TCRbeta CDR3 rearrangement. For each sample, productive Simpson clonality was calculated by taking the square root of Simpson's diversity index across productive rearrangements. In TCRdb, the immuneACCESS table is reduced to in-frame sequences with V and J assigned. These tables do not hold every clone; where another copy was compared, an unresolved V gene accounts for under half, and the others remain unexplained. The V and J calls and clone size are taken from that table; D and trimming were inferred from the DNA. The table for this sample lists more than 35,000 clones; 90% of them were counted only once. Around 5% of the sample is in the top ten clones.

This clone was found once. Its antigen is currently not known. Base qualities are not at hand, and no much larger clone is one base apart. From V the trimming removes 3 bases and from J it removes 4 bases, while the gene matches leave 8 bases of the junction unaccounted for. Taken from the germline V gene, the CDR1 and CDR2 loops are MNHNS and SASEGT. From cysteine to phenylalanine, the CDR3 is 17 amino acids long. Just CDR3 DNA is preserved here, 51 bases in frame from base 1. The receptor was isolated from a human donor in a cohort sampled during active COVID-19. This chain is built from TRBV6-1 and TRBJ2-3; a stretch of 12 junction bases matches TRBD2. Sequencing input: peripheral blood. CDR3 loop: CASSDSGLAGKADTQYF. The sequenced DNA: TGTGCCAGCAGTGATTCTGGACTAGCGGGAAAGGCAGATACGCAGTATTTT.